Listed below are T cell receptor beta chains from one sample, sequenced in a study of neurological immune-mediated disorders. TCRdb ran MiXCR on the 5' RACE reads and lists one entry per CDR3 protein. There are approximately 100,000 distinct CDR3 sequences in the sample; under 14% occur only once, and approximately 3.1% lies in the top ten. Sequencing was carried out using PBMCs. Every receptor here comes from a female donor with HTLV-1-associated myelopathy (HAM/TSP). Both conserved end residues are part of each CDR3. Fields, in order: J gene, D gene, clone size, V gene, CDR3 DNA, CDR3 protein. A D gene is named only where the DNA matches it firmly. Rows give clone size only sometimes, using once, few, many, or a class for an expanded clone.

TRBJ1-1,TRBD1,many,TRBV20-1,TGCAGTGCGGATCCGGGACAGAGTTTGAACACTGAAGCTTTCTTT,CSADPGQSLNTEAFF
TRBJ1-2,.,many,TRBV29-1,TGCAGCGTCTCGTCAGCTAACTATGGCTACACCTTC,CSVSSANYGYTF
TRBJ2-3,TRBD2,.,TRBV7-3,TGTGCCAGCAGCTTAATGAGAGCGGGGGCCGGCACAGATACGCAGTATTTT,CASSLMRAGAGTDTQYF
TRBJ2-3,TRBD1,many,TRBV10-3,TGTGCCATCAGCGCAGGGGGACGCACAGATACGCAGTATTTT,CAISAGGRTDTQYF
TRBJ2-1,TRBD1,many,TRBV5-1,TGCGCCAGCAGCTTGGAGGGACAGGGGTCGCGCAATGAGCAGTTCTTC,CASSLEGQGSRNEQFF
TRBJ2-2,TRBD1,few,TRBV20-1,TGCAGTGCTAGCCTGGGACAGGGACACGGGGAGCTGTTTTTT,CSASLGQGHGELFF
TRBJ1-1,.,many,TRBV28,TGTGCCAGCAGTTCCGTCGGCGGTGGATTGATGAACACTGAAGCTTTCTTT,CASSSVGGGLMNTEAFF
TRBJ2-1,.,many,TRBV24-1,TGTGCCACCACTGACAAGGGGGGACGTAAAGCAAACAATGAGCAGTTCTTC,CATTDKGGRKANNEQFF
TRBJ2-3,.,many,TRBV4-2,TGTGCCAGCAGCCAAGACGATACGCAGTATTTT,CASSQDDTQYF
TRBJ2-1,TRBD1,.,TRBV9,TGTGCCAGCAGCGCGGACAGGTTTGGTGAGCAGTTCTTC,CASSADRFGEQFF
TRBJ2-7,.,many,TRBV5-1,TGCGCCAGCAGCTTGGCGGGGACATTCTACGAGCAGTACTTC,CASSLAGTFYEQYF
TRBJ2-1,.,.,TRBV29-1,TGCAGCGTTGAATACAGGTACAATGAGCAGTTCTTC,CSVEYRYNEQFF
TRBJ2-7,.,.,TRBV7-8,TGTGCCAGCAGCTTAGCGCTCGAAGGGCAGTGCTTC,CASSLALEGQCF
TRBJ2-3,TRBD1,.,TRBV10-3,TGTGCCATCAGAACGAACAGGGGGAATTGTACAAATACGCAGTATTTT,CAIRTNRGNCTNTQYF
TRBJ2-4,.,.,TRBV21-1,TGTGCCAGCAGCAAAGGACAGGCTCTAAACATTCAGTACTTC,CASSKGQALNIQYF
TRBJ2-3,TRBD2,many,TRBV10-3,TGTGCCACCAGGCAACTAGCGACTACAGAAGATACGCAGTATTTT,CATRQLATTEDTQYF
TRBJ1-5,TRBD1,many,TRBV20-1,TGCAGTGCTAAGGCGGGTCTCGGGACAGGCAATCAGCCCCAGCATTTT,CSAKAGLGTGNQPQHF
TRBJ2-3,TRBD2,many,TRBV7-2,TGTGCCAGCAGCTTGGGGGGCAGCGGGGGGGTAGATACGCAGTATTTT,CASSLGGSGGVDTQYF
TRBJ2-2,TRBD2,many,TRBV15,TGTGCCACCAGCAAAGACCGACTAGCGGGGGTTGCCGGGGAGCTGTTTTTT,CATSKDRLAGVAGELFF
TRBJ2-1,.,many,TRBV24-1,TGTGCCACCAGTTATCCGACGGGTGGTTTCGATGAGCAGTTCTTC,CATSYPTGGFDEQFF
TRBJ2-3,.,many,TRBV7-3,TGTGCCAGCAGCTCCGGGGGGCGCACAGATACGCAGTATTTT,CASSSGGRTDTQYF
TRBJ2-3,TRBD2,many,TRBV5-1,TGCGCCAGCAGCTACGGGGAGGGTACGCAGTATTTT,CASSYGEGTQYF
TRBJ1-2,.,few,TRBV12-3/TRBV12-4,TGTGCCAGCAGTTTAGCCCAGACATTACACTATGGCTACACCTTC,CASSLAQTLHYGYTF
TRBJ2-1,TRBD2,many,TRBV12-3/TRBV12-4,TGTGCCAGCATGAACCGAGGACTAGGGCTCGATGAGCAGTTCTTC,CASMNRGLGLDEQFF
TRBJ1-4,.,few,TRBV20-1,TGCAGTGCTAGAGGACTCGAAGAAAAACTGTTTTTT,CSARGLEEKLFF
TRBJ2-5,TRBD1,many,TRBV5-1,TGCGCCAGCAGCTCTGGACAGGGGAAGACCCAGTACTTC,CASSSGQGKTQYF
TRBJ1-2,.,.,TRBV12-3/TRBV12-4,TGTGCCAGCAGTTTAATTGGGCAGACCTACTATGGCTACACCTTC,CASSLIGQTYYGYTF
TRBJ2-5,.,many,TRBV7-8,TGTGCCAGCAGCTTAGCCTTGGGGCCCCAAGAGACCCAGTACTTC,CASSLALGPQETQYF
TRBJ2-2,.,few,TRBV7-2,TGTGCCAGCAGCTTAGCGTTCAACACCGGGGAGCTGTTTTTT,CASSLAFNTGELFF
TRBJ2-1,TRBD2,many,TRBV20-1,TGCAGTGCTAGTTCAGCTCTAGCGGGGGGCTACAATGAGCAGTTCTTC,CSASSALAGGYNEQFF